The rows below give T cell receptor beta chains drawn from one sample of a study of CD8+CD57+ T cells in acquired aplastic anemia. TCRdb analysed the reads with MiXCR anew, one entry per CDR3 protein. The profile shows about 150,000 distinct CDR3 sequences, around half of them singletons. Sequencing was performed on sorted CD4+, CD8+, or CD8+CD57+ T cells (not recorded which) from PBMCs. The receptors were gathered from a human donor with aplastic anemia. Each CDR3 is given with its conserved first and last residue. The order of the fields is V gene, J gene, clone size, D gene, CDR3 DNA, CDR3 protein. A D gene is named only where the DNA matches it firmly. Clone size is stated in some rows and not others, as once, few, many or a class when expanded.

>TRBV3-1|TRBJ2-5|many|TRBD1
TGTGCCAGCAGCCAAGCACAGACAGGGGGACAAGAGACCCAGTACTTC
CASSQAQTGGQETQYF
>TRBV7-9|TRBJ1-5|NA|NA
TGTGCCAGCAGCCGGAGTGACAATCAGCCCCAGCATTTT
CASSRSDNQPQHF
>TRBV12-3/TRBV12-4|TRBJ1-4|NA|NA
TGTGCCAGCAGTTTAGAGGCCGAAAGGTTGTTTTTT
CASSLEAERLFF
>TRBV25-1|TRBJ2-5|once|NA
TGTGCCAGCAGCTTAGTTCCGGGATCCTACGAGACCCAGTACTTC
CASSLVPGSYETQYF
>TRBV7-8|TRBJ1-1|many|NA
TGTGCCAGCAGCTTAGAGAGGGACCCACATCGCCTGAACACTGAAGCTTTCTTT
CASSLERDPHRLNTEAFF
>TRBV29-1|TRBJ1-6|NA|TRBD1
TGCAGCGTTACTACAGGGGGTGATTCACCCCTCCACTTT
CSVTTGGDSPLHF
>TRBV19|TRBJ1-2|NA|TRBD1
TGTGCCAGTAGCCGACAGGGGGCAGGCTATGGCTACACCTTC
CASSRQGAGYGYTF
>TRBV7-9|TRBJ1-1|many|NA
TGTGCCAGCAGCTTAGTAGGGGACCCATATCCTGAAGCTTTCTTT
CASSLVGDPYPEAFF
>TRBV10-3|TRBJ2-1|NA|TRBD1
TGTGCCATCAGCGAAACAGGGGGCAATGAGCAGTTCTTC
CAISETGGNEQFF
>TRBV12-3/TRBV12-4|TRBJ1-1|NA|NA
TGTGCCAGCAGTTTAAAGCTTACTACTGAAGCTTTCTTT
CASSLKLTTEAFF
>TRBV19|TRBJ1-1|many|NA
TGTGCCAGTAGTTCGACACTTAACACTGAAGCTTTCTTT
CASSSTLNTEAFF
>TRBV10-3|TRBJ1-6|NA|TRBD1
TGTGCCATCAGGGCCGACAGGGGAAATTCACCCCTCCACTTT
CAIRADRGNSPLHF
>TRBV24-1|TRBJ2-1|many|NA
TGTGCCACCAGTGACAAGAGGGATGAGCAGTTCTTC
CATSDKRDEQFF
>TRBV7-3|TRBJ2-7|NA|NA
TGTGCCAGCAGCGCCCCTAGTGGCGAGCAGTACTTC
CASSAPSGEQYF
>TRBV20-1|TRBJ2-7|NA|TRBD1
TGCAGTGCTAGGGGGACAGCGTTGTCCTACGAGCAGTACTTC
CSARGTALSYEQYF
>TRBV6-5|TRBJ2-5|many|TRBD2
TGTGCCAGCAGTTACGCGGGGGGCGAGGAGACCCAGTACTTC
CASSYAGGEETQYF
>TRBV24-1|TRBJ2-3|NA|NA
TGTGCCACCAGTGATTTGGGCGTTTACGATACGCAGTATTTT
CATSDLGVYDTQYF
>TRBV7-9|TRBJ2-1|many|NA
TGTGCCAGCACTGCAGCATTATCTATCTACAATGAGCAGTTCTTC
CASTAALSIYNEQFF
>TRBV19|TRBJ1-6|once|NA
TGTGCCAGTAGTATAGGGAGCACCCTCCACTTT
CASSIGSTLHF
>TRBV20-1|TRBJ2-7|once|TRBD1
TGCAGTGCTAGCTCCGGGACAGGGACTGGGGACGAGCAGTACTTC
CSASSGTGTGDEQYF
>TRBV7-2|TRBJ2-7|few|NA
TGTGCCAGCAGCTTACAAGGGGCCCTGATCTACGAGCAGTACTTC
CASSLQGALIYEQYF
>TRBV2|TRBJ1-5|many|NA
TGTGCCAGCAGTGGGGGGGGCAATCAGCCCCAGCATTTT
CASSGGGNQPQHF
>TRBV19|TRBJ2-7|NA|NA
TGTGCCAGTAGCCGGGGGGGGACAGTATGCTACGAGCAGTACTTC
CASSRGGTVCYEQYF
>TRBV7-9|TRBJ1-1|NA|NA
TGTGCCAGCACCCAGGGTAGCTACACTGAAGCTTTCTTT
CASTQGSYTEAFF
>TRBV6-1|TRBJ2-7|many|TRBD2
TGTGCCACCCGGGCGGGGGACGACGAGCAGTACTTC
CATRAGDDEQYF
>TRBV10-2|TRBJ2-2|NA|NA
TGCGCCAGCAAAGGGACACCAAACACCGGGGAGCTGTTTTTT
CASKGTPNTGELFF
>TRBV20-1|TRBJ2-5|NA|NA
TGCAGTGCTAGAGACCTCGCCAGTTCGTACTTC
CSARDLASSYF